One and the same sample provided the 26 T cell receptor beta chains below, sequenced in a study of T cell responses to AZD1222 COVID-19 vaccine. Method: immunoSEQ multiplex PCR; TCRdb's copy keeps in-frame clones and lacks some. The sample records 150,000 to 200,000 clones, 94% being singletons. The material was peripheral blood, obtained 28 days after the second AZD1222 dose. These receptors originate from an adult who received the AZD1222 COVID-19 vaccine.

The chain carries TRBV11-2 and TRBJ1-1; D is perhaps TRBD1 (5 bases). Germline V lookup: CDR1 SGHAT, CDR2 FQNNGV. The CDR3 has 13 amino acids. Trimming cost V 2 bases and J 8 bases, with 12 bases left between them. DNA of the CDR3: TGTGCCAGCAGCTTATGGGGCGAGGAAGAAGCTTTCTTT. Translation gives CASSLWGEEEAFF.

The CDR3 spells CASSPDTFYEQYF. DNA of the CDR3: TGTGCCAGCAGCCCCGACACCTTCTACGAGCAGTACTTC. V and J are TRBV28 and TRBJ2-7; D unclear. The CDR3 has 13 amino acids. V was shortened by 6 bases and J by 3 bases, with 12 bases between the two germline ends. The germline V gene has CDR1 MDHEN and CDR2 SYDVKM.

The V and J genes are TRBV28 and TRBJ2-5, with D possibly matching TRBD1 (7 bases). The V gene lost 2 bases and the J gene lost 5 bases, with 21 bases spanning the gap. CDR3 length equals 17 residues. In germline, CDR1 is MDHEN, CDR2 SYDVKM. The CDR3 region is CASSLRGGGGLRETQYF. CDR3 DNA sequence: TGTGCCAGCAGTTTACGGGGAGGAGGGGGCCTTAGGGAGACCCAGTACTTC.

This rearrangement joins TRBV20-1 to TRBJ2-7; D not resolved. The CDR3 contains 11 residues. V shed 4 bases and J shed 6 bases, with 10 bases lying between them. Looked up from germline, CDR1 is DFQATT and CDR2 is SNEGSKA (reference sequence). CDR3 in DNA: TGCAGTGCTACTCTTCTTACCGAGCAGTACTTC. This gives the protein CSATLLTEQYF.

The chain is built from TRBV7-9 and TRBJ1-4; D uncertain. Trimming stripped 5 bases from V and 4 bases from J, with 14 bases between. The CDR3 runs 15 residues. Germline CDR1 reads SEHNR; CDR2 reads FQNEAQ (reference sequence). As DNA, the CDR3 is TGTGCCAGCAGCCACCCGGGAACCAATAATGAAAAACTGTTTTTT. Residues: CASSHPGTNNEKLFF.

The chain recombines TRBV6-5 with TRBJ2-4; D gene uncertain. Germline V lookup: CDR1 MNHEY, CDR2 SVGAGI. V lost 3 bases and J lost 5, with 11 bases in between. CDR3 length: 14 residues. The CDR3 DNA reads as TGTGCCAGCAGTTATGGCGACGGCCAAAACATTCAGTACTTC. This translates into CASSYGDGQNIQYF.

The chain is built from TRBV15 and TRBJ2-1; D is possibly TRBD2 (6 bases). Between the trimmed V and J ends, which lost 0 bases and 2 bases, there was a span of 11 bases. Germline CDR1 is LNHNV and CDR2 is YYDKDF (reference sequence). CDR3 length: 16 amino acids. In nucleotides, the CDR3 is TGTGCCACCAGCAGAGATGGAGGGCTGACCTACAATGAGCAGTTCTTC. It translates to CATSRDGGLTYNEQFF.

Note on this clone: The junction does not match germline at one end; this may be a read error. This rearrangement joins TRBV7-2 to TRBJ1-1, with D unclear. CDR1 is SGHTA, CDR2 FQGNSA, per germline. The CDR3 runs to 11 residues. The CDR3 protein is CASSSWVESFF. CDR3 bases: TGTGCCAGCAGCTCCTGGGTTGAATCTTTCTTT.

The chain employs TRBV6-5 and TRBJ2-6, with D maybe TRBD2 (7 bases). The CDR3 length is 15 residues. V was trimmed by 5 bases and J by 4 bases, leaving 12 bases between them. The germline CDR1 and CDR2 sequences are MNHEY and SVGAGI. In DNA, the CDR3 is TGTGCCAGCAGTCCAAGGGGGGGAGGGGCCAACGTCCTGACTTTC. This codes for CASSPRGGGANVLTF.

The rearrangement uses TRBV27 and TRBJ2-3; D is undetermined. CDR1 is MNHEY and CDR2 is SMNVEV in the germline V gene (reference sequence). The CDR3 runs 15 residues. The V and J ends lost 0 bases and 6 bases respectively, with 13 bases between them. CDR3 region: CASSLSRTPWDTQYF. As DNA, the CDR3 is TGTGCCAGCAGTTTATCGAGGACCCCTTGGGATACGCAGTATTTT.

The rearrangement links TRBV27 to TRBJ1-5, with D maybe TRBD1 (5 bases). Trimming took 9 bases from V and 4 from J, leaving 13 bases between them. CDR1 MNHEY and CDR2 SMNVEV come from the germline V gene (reference sequence). The CDR3 extends over 13 amino acids. The CDR3 region is CASSRVGNQPQHF. The CDR3 bases are TGTGCCAGTTCCAGGGTTGGTAATCAGCCCCAGCATTTT.

The J gene is TRBJ2-7, the V gene TRBV9; 13 bases are a match to TRBD2. The CDR3 runs 15 residues. V lost 4 bases to trimming and J lost 4 bases; unmatched junction nucleotides: 5. In germline, CDR1 is SGDLS, CDR2 YYNGEE. CDR3 residues: CASSPRTSGSYEQYF. In DNA form, the CDR3 reads TGTGCCAGCAGCCCGAGGACTAGCGGGAGTTACGAGCAGTACTTC.

The V and J genes are TRBV6-5 and TRBJ1-2, with 7 bases fitting TRBD1. The length of the CDR3 is 12 residues. Germline V gives CDR1 MNHEY, CDR2 SVGAGI. The trim removed 6 bases at V and 5 bases at J, leaving 3 bases unmatched. CDR3 region: CASSKGAYGYTF. The CDR3 DNA is TGTGCCAGCAGCAAGGGGGCTTATGGCTACACCTTC.

The gene calls are TRBV15 and TRBJ1-4; maybe TRBD1 (6 bases). The V and J ends lost 3 bases and 2 bases respectively, with 13 bases between them. CDR1 is LNHNV and CDR2 is YYDKDF in the germline V gene (reference sequence). The CDR3 is 16 amino acids. The CDR3, as DNA: TGTGCCACCAGCAGGTTGGGGACACTGACTAATGAAAAACTGTTTTTT. Protein: CATSRLGTLTNEKLFF.

V usage is TRBV28 and J usage is TRBJ2-6, with D maybe TRBD2 (6 bases). The ends were cut back, 7 bases at V and 0 bases at J, with 16 bases in the middle. Germline CDR1 MDHEN, CDR2 SYDVKM. CDR3 length: 17 amino acids. The CDR3: CASTAGQVLSGANVLTF. The DNA for the CDR3 is TGTGCCAGCACCGCGGGGCAGGTCCTCTCTGGGGCCAACGTCCTGACTTTC.

This clone is a singleton in its sample. The chain combines TRBV30 with TRBJ2-1; 12 bases line up with TRBD2. J lost 0 bases, V lost 5 bases, and 11 bases had no gene match. Germline-derived CDR1 and CDR2 are GTSNPN and SVGIG (reference sequence). The CDR3 consists of 18 residues. The CDR3 DNA follows: TGTGCCTGGGAGGGAAGGACTAGCGGGATTAGCTCCTACAATGAGCAGTTCTTC. Residues: CAWEGRTSGISSYNEQFF.

The V gene is TRBV28, the J gene TRBJ2-7, with 8 bases fitting TRBD2. The J segment lost 4 bases and the V segment lost 5 bases, leaving 10 bases of the junction unmatched. Looked up from germline, CDR1 is MDHEN and CDR2 is SYDVKM. There are 15 residues in the CDR3. CDR3 in amino acids: CASSTPGGEAYEQYF. CDR3 DNA sequence: TGTGCCAGCAGTACCCCGGGGGGGGAAGCTTACGAGCAGTACTTC. Together with reference TRBV28 and TRBJ2-7, the CDR3 gives the full variable domain: DVKVTQSSRYLVKRTGEKVFLECVQDMDHENMFWYRQDPGLGLRLIYFSYDVKMKEKGDIPEGYSVSREKKERFSLILESASTNQTSMYLCASSTPGGEAYEQYFGPGTRLTVT.

V usage is TRBV9 and J usage is TRBJ1-2; TRBD1 agrees at 9 bases. The CDR3 has 14 residues. In germline, CDR1 is SGDLS, CDR2 YYNGEE. The ends lost 3 bases at V and 2 bases at J; junction bases unmatched: 2. The CDR3 loop is CASSAGQGNYGYTF. The CDR3 nucleotides are TGTGCCAGCAGCGCGGGACAGGGCAACTATGGCTACACCTTC. The full variable domain, completed using reference TRBV9 and TRBJ1-2, is DSGVTQTPKHLITATGQRVTLRCSPRSGDLSVYWYQQSLDQGLQFLIQYYNGEERAKGNILERFSAQQFPDLHSELNLSSLELGDSALYFCASSAGQGNYGYTFGSGTRLTVV.

The chain recombines TRBV19 with TRBJ2-2, with unresolved D. The CDR3 has 12 amino acids. From germline, CDR1 is LNHDA and CDR2 SQIVND (reference sequence). V was pared by 6 bases and J by 3 bases, with 5 bases between. The CDR3 DNA sequence: TGTGCCAGTAGGAGATACACCGGGGAGCTGTTTTTT. This gives the protein CASRRYTGELFF.

This clone was observed a single time. The chain has TRBV4-2 and TRBJ2-2; no reliable D call. Trimming took off 0 bases at V and 7 bases at J, with 6 bases between the two ends. Germline assignment: CDR1 LGHNA and CDR2 YNFKEQ. The CDR3 extends over 13 amino acids. The CDR3 sequence: CASSQDLGGELFF. The CDR3 DNA reads TGTGCCAGCAGCCAAGACCTGGGCGGGGAGCTGTTTTTT.

J is TRBJ2-1 and V is TRBV25-1; 9 nucleotides match TRBD2. CDR3 length: 17 residues. Germline assignment: CDR1 MGHDK and CDR2 SYGVNS. V gave up 2 bases and J gave up 6 bases; unmatched junction bases: 11. The CDR3 DNA reads as TGTGCCAGCAGTGAAGCCCCCCTAGCGGGACCGCCCAATGAGCAGTTCTTC. Translation gives CASSEAPLAGPPNEQFF.

This chain connects TRBV27 to TRBJ2-3, with 14 bases identical to TRBD2. The CDR3 sequence is 17 residues long. Trimming removed 5 bases from V and 8 bases from J; junction bases left unmatched: 12. Germline CDR1 is MNHEY and CDR2 is SMNVEV (reference sequence). CDR3 nucleotide sequence: TGTGCCAGCAGTCCCGCCGGGACTAGCGGGAGAAAGGGTACGCAGTATTTT. It translates to CASSPAGTSGRKGTQYF.

This chain joins TRBV2 and TRBJ1-3; 7 bases agree with TRBD1. The junction had 4 bases not matched to a gene; V was cut back by 6 bases and J by 2 bases. Germline V gene sequence: CDR1 SNHLY, CDR2 FYNNEI. The length of the CDR3 is 14 residues. The CDR3 nucleotides are TGTGCCAGCAGGTCGACAGGGACTGGAAACACCATATATTTT. Translated: CASRSTGTGNTIYF.

The chain carries TRBV6-6 and TRBJ1-3, with TRBD1 identical over 7 bases. The germline gives CDR1 MNHNY, CDR2 SVGAGI (reference sequence). The J segment lost 7 bases and the V segment lost 2 bases, leaving 8 bases of the junction unmatched. The CDR3 is 15 amino acids. CDR3 nucleotide sequence: TGTGCCAGCAGTTACGTACCTCAGGACAGGAACACCATATATTTT. Its translation is CASSYVPQDRNTIYF.

This clone was recorded only once. This CDR3 is CASSHPTGGETQYF. In DNA, the CDR3 is TGTGCCAGCAGCCACCCGACAGGGGGAGAGACCCAGTACTTC. The chain combines TRBV3-1 (or the pseudogene TRBV3-2) with TRBJ2-5, with 9 bases identical to TRBD1. This CDR3 comprises 14 residues. From germline, CDR1 is LGHDT and CDR2 YNNKEL (reference sequence). V was pared by 3 bases and J by 4 bases, with 3 bases of the junction left unmatched.

In its sample, this clone was seen once. This sequence joins TRBV9 and TRBJ2-5, with 11 bases aligning to TRBD2. The CDR3 has 17 residues. Germline loops: CDR1 SGDLS, CDR2 YYNGEE. Trimming took 3 bases from V and 1 from J; bases not matched to a gene: 8. The DNA for the CDR3 is TGTGCCAGCAGCGCCGGGCCCGGGACTAGCGGCCAAGAGACCCAGTACTTC. Translated, it gives CASSAGPGTSGQETQYF.